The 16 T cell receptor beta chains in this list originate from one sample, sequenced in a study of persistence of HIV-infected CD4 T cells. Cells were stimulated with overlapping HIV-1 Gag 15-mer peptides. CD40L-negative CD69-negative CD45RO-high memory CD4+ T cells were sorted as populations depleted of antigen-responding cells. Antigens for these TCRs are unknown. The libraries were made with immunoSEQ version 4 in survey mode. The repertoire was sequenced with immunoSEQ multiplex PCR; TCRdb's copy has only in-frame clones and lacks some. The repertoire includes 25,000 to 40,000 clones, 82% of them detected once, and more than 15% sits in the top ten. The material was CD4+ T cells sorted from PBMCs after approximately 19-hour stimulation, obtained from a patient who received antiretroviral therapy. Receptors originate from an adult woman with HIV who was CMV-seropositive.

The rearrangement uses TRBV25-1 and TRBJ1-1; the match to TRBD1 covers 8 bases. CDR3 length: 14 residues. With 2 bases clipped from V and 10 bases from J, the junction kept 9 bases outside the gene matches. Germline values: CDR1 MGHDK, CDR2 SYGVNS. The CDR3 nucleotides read TGTGCCAGCAGTGAAGGTCAGGGGGCCGATATAGCTTTCTTT. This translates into CASSEGQGADIAFF.

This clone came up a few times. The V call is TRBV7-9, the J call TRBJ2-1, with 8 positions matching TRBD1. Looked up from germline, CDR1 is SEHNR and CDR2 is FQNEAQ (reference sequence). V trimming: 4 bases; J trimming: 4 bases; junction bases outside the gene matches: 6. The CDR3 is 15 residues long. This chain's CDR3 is CASSSPGQVYNEQFF. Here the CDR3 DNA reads TGTGCCAGCAGCTCACCGGGACAGGTATACAATGAGCAGTTCTTC.

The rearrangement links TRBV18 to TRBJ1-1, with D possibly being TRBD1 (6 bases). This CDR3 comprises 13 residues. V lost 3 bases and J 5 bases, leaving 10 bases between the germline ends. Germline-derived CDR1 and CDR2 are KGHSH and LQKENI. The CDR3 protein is CASSPGGMTEAFF. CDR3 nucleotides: TGTGCCAGCTCACCTGGGGGCATGACTGAAGCTTTCTTT.

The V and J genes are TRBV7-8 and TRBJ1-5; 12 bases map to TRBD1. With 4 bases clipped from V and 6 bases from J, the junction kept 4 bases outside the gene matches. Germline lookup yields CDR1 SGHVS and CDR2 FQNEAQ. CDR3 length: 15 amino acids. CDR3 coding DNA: TGTGCCAGCAGCTCCGGGACAGGGGGCAGTCAGCCCCAGCATTTT. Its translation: CASSSGTGGSQPQHF.

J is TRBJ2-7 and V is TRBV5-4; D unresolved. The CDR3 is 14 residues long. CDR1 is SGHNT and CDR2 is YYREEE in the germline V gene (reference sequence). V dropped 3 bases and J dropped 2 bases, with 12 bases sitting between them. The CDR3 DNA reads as TGTGCCAGCAGCTCCGGTCTTGGGACCTACGAGCAGTACTTC. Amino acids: CASSSGLGTYEQYF.

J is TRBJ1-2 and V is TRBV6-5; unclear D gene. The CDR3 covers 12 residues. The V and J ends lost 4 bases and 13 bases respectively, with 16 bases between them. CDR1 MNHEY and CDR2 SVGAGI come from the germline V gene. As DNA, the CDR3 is TGTGCCAGCAGTTCCCTGTACGGGCATAGCACCTTC. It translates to CASSSLYGHSTF.

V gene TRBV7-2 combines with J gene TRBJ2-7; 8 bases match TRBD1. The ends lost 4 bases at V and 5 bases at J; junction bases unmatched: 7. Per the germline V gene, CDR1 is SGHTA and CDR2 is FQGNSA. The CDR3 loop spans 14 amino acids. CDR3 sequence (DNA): TGTGCCAGCAGCTCATACAGGGGGAAGCACGAGCAGTACTTC. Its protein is CASSSYRGKHEQYF.

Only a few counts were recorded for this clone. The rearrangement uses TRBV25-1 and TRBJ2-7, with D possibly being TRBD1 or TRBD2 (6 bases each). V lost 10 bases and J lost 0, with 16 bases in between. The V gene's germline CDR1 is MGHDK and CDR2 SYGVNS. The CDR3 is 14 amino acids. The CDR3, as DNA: TGTGCCACCGACAACGAGGGGGGCTCCTACGAGCAGTACTTC. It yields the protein CATDNEGGSYEQYF.

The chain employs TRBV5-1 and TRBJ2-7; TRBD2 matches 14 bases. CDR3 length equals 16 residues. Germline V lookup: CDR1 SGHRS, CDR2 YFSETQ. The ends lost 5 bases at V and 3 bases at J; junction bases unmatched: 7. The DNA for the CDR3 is TGCGCCAGCAGTCCGGGACTAGCGGGAGTAAACTACGAGCAGTACTTC. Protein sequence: CASSPGLAGVNYEQYF.

The CDR3 loop reads CASSYVPRQEYGYTF. CDR3 nucleotides: TGTGCCAGCAGCTATGTTCCACGACAGGAGTATGGCTACACCTTC. The chain recombines TRBV7-2 with TRBJ1-2, with D possibly being TRBD1 (6 bases). Trimming removed 4 bases from V and 5 bases from J, with 17 bases in between. Germline V gives CDR1 SGHTA, CDR2 FQGNSA. CDR3 length: 15 residues.

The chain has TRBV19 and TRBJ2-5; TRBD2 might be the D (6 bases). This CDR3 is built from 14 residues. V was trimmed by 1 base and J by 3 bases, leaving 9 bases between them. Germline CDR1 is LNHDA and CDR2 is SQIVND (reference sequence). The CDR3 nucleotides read TGTGCCAGTAGTATAGTTTCGGGGGAAGAGACCCAGTACTTC. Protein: CASSIVSGEETQYF.

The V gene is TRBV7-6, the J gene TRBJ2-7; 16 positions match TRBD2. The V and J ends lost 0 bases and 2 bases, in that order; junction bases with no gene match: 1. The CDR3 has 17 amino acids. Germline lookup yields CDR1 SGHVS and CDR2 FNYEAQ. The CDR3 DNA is TGTGCCAGCAGCTTAGCGGGGACTAGCGGGAGGGCCTACGAGCAGTACTTC. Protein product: CASSLAGTSGRAYEQYF. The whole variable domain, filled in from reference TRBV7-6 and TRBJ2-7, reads GAGVSQSPRYKVTKRGQDVALRCDPISGHVSLYWYRQALGQGPEFLTYFNYEAQQDKSGLPNDRFSAERPEGSISTLTIQRTEQRDSAMYRCASSLAGTSGRAYEQYFGPGTRLTVT.

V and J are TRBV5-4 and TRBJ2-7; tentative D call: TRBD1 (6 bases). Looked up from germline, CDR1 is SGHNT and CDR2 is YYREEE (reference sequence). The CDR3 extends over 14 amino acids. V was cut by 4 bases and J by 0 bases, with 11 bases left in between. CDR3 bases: TGTGCCAGCAGCCCGACAGGCCCCTCCTACGAGCAGTACTTC. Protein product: CASSPTGPSYEQYF.

CDR3 in amino acids: CASSRTGGNINQPQHF. The CDR3 DNA sequence: TGTGCCAGCAGTCGAACAGGGGGGAATATCAATCAGCCCCAGCATTTT. The chain combines TRBV27 with TRBJ1-5, with 8 bases identical to TRBD1. J lost 3 bases, V lost 5 bases, and 9 bases had no gene match. The CDR3 loop spans 16 amino acids. Germline CDR1 is MNHEY and CDR2 is SMNVEV (reference sequence).

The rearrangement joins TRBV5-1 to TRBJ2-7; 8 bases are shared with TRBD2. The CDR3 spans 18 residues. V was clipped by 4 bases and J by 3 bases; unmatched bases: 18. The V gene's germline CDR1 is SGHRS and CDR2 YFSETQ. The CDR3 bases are TGCGCCAGCAGCCCCGCGGGGGGTCATAATCAGGGTTTCTACGAGCAGTACTTC. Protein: CASSPAGGHNQGFYEQYF.

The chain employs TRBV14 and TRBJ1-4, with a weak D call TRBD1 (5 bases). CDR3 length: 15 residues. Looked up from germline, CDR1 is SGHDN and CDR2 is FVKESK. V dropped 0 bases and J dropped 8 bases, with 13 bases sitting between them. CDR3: CASSQDGRVREKLFF. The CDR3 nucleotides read TGTGCCAGCAGCCAAGATGGCAGGGTTAGGGAAAAACTGTTTTTT.